This TCR beta chain was documented in a study of blood T cell repertoires in COVID-19. Only in-frame clones appear in the TCRdb table, and some are missing; sequencing was by immunoSEQ multiplex PCR. The data contain 20,000 to 25,000 clones, around 86% of them singletons. The CDR3 is 15 residues long. The ends were cut back, 2 bases at V and 6 bases at J, with 14 bases in the middle. From germline, CDR1 is SGHTA and CDR2 FQGNSA. The receptor comes from a man aged 45-65 years with active COVID-19. The sample was peripheral blood. This chain connects TRBV7-2 to TRBJ2-1; perhaps TRBD2 as D (5 bases). The CDR3 region is CASSLLGVSSNEQFF. In nucleotides, the CDR3 is TGTGCCAGCAGCTTACTCGGGGTTTCTAGCAATGAGCAGTTCTTC.